This T cell receptor (beta chain) stems from a study of T-cell reconstitution after alpha-beta-depleted transplantation in children. This clonotype appeared many times. The antigen is not known. The CDR3 extends over 14 amino acids. The germline V and J ends were trimmed by 3 bases and 7 bases, with 13 bases remaining between them. Study-level findings and limits: High day-60 TCRbeta diversity in some patients came from surviving recipient T cells and thymic progenitors. After one year, T-cell counts and TCRbeta diversity mostly came from new T cells. Alpha-beta T cells about two months after transplant reportedly derived from several hundred expanded graft clones.

Unique molecular identifiers were built into the TCRbeta library. MiXCR was run by TCRdb on the PCR reads, yielding one entry per CDR3 protein. In the table there are 200,000 to 300,000 distinct CDR3 sequences, roughly 24% of which are singletons. The sequencing here drew on PBMCs, taken before TCRalphabeta/CD19-depleted stem cell transplant. This receptor was taken from a girl under 10 years old with Fanconi anemia, due to receive a stem cell transplant. This chain connects TRBV12-3 or TRBV12-4 to TRBJ2-1; maybe TRBD1 (5 bases). The CDR3 sequence: CASSFRVGRNEQFF. The CDR3 nucleotides read TGTGCCAGCAGTTTCAGGGTAGGTAGGAATGAGCAGTTCTTC.